Listed below are T cell receptor beta chains from one sample, sequenced in a study of CD8 T cells in ankylosing spondylitis. TCRdb re-called the 5' RACE reads through MiXCR, storing one row per CDR3 protein. This table has 500,000 to 650,000 distinct CDR3 sequences, approximately 5% appearing once. The material sequenced was blood, either unsorted or a sorted T cell fraction (not recorded which). The receptors were sampled from a male donor with ankylosing spondylitis. Both conserved end residues are part of each CDR3. The order of the fields is V gene, clone size, D gene, J gene, CDR3 DNA, CDR3 protein. A D gene is named only where the DNA matches it firmly. Clone size appears in some rows only: once, few, many, or a class for an expanded clone.

TRBV7-2	many	TRBD2	TRBJ2-7	TGTGCCAGCAGCTCCGGGACTAGCGACGAGCAGTACTTC	CASSSGTSDEQYF
TRBV9	many	TRBD2	TRBJ2-1	TGTGCCAGCAGCGTAGAGGCGGGGGGCTTGGGCTCCTACAATGAGCAGTTCTTC	CASSVEAGGLGSYNEQFF
TRBV7-9	many	TRBD2	TRBJ2-3	TGTGCCAGCAGCTTAGCGACTAGCCTATGGACAGATACGCAGTATTTT	CASSLATSLWTDTQYF
TRBV20-1	many	NA	TRBJ1-2	TGCAGTGCTTCCAGGGGACCTTCGGTCTATGGCTACACCTTC	CSASRGPSVYGYTF
TRBV28	many	NA	TRBJ2-1	TGTGCAGCAGAAGGGCCGACGTACAATGAGCAGTTCTTC	CAAEGPTYNEQFF
TRBV20-1	many	NA	TRBJ1-2	TGCAGTGCTAGAGATTTGGCGGGCTATGGCTACACCTTC	CSARDLAGYGYTF
TRBV20-1	NA	NA	TRBJ2-5	TGCAGTGCGAGAAGTGTCTGGGAGACCCAGTACTTC	CSARSVWETQYF
TRBV6-5	few	NA	TRBJ2-5	TGTGCCAGCAGCTACAGGCGAGGGGAGACCCAGTACTTC	CASSYRRGETQYF
TRBV18	NA	NA	TRBJ2-7	TGTGCCAGCTCACCCCAGACCCTTGGCTACGAGCAGTACTTC	CASSPQTLGYEQYF
TRBV7-9	many	NA	TRBJ2-1	TGTGCCAGCAGCACCCTGGACCGCGGCACTGAGCAGTTCTTC	CASSTLDRGTEQFF
TRBV6-5	NA	NA	TRBJ2-7	TGTGCCAGCAGTTCCACGTGGGGGGACGCGGAAAACGAGCAGTACTTC	CASSSTWGDAENEQYF
TRBV7-8	many	NA	TRBJ2-7	TGTGCCAGCAGCTTCCTGGACGGCTACTCCTACGAGCAGTACTTC	CASSFLDGYSYEQYF
TRBV20-1	many	TRBD1	TRBJ2-7	TGCAGTGCGGAGGGGACAGGCGACTACGAGCAGTACTTC	CSAEGTGDYEQYF
TRBV12-3/TRBV12-4	few	NA	TRBJ2-1	TGTGCCAGCAGTTTTCAGGGGGGAAGCAATGAGCAGTTCTTC	CASSFQGGSNEQFF
TRBV29-1	many	NA	TRBJ2-1	TGCAGCGTTGAGAACTTTTACAATGAGCAGTTCTTC	CSVENFYNEQFF
TRBV7-9	many	NA	TRBJ1-2	TGTGCCAGCAGTTCAAGCGGAACAGGTCTAACTAACTATGGCTACACCTTC	CASSSSGTGLTNYGYTF
TRBV3-1	many	NA	TRBJ2-1	TGTGCCAGCAGCCTCGTGGGGGATTCCCTTCTTGAGCAGTTCTTC	CASSLVGDSLLEQFF
TRBV15	NA	TRBD2	TRBJ2-7	TGTGCCACCAGCAGGGGGAGGGACGAGCAGTACTTC	CATSRGRDEQYF
TRBV6-1	NA	NA	TRBJ2-7	TGTGCCAGCATTACGGCTAGCGCCTCCTACGAGCAGTACTTC	CASITASASYEQYF
TRBV7-9	few	TRBD2	TRBJ2-4	TGTGCCAGCAGCCCCGCGGGACTAGTTAAAAACATTCAGTACTTC	CASSPAGLVKNIQYF
TRBV4-3	many	TRBD1	TRBJ1-2	TGCGCCAGCAGCCGCGGACAGGGGGAGGGCTACACCTTC	CASSRGQGEGYTF
TRBV9	many	NA	TRBJ2-1	TGTGCCAGCAGCTCCAGGGTTGACAATGAGCAGTTCTTC	CASSSRVDNEQFF
TRBV4-1	few	TRBD1	TRBJ1-5	TGCGCCAGCAGCCATCAGGGGGCAGGGGCAATAGGTCAGCCCCAGCATTTT	CASSHQGAGAIGQPQHF
TRBV20-1	many	TRBD1	TRBJ1-1	TGCAGTGCTCTTAACAGGGGGCGCGAAGCTTTCTTT	CSALNRGREAFF
TRBV7-2	many	NA	TRBJ1-5	TGTGCCAGCAGCTTAGGGCAGGGGAGGAATCAGCCCCAGCATTTT	CASSLGQGRNQPQHF
TRBV20-1	many	NA	TRBJ2-1	TGCAGTGCTAGGTCCACCAGCTCCTACAATGAGCAGTTCTTC	CSARSTSSYNEQFF
TRBV6-2/TRBV6-3	many	NA	TRBJ1-2	TGTGCCAGCAGTTTTCCGATATGGGTCCAGAAGGGCTACACCTTC	CASSFPIWVQKGYTF
TRBV7-8	many	NA	TRBJ2-3	TGTGCCAGCAGCTTAAGACAGTCTAGCACAGATACGCAGTATTTT	CASSLRQSSTDTQYF
TRBV3-1	NA	NA	TRBJ2-7	TGTGCCAGCAGCCCCTGGCAGGACGATTCCTACGAGCAGTACTTC	CASSPWQDDSYEQYF
TRBV7-2	many	NA	TRBJ1-6	TGTGCCAGCAGCTTAGGGGGAAGTGCAGGCTCACCCCTCCACTTT	CASSLGGSAGSPLHF
TRBV7-3	many	TRBD1	TRBJ2-1	TGTGCCAGCAGCCCCGGGACAGGGTGGAATGAGCAGTTCTTC	CASSPGTGWNEQFF
TRBV7-3	many	NA	TRBJ1-1	TGTGCCAGCGGTGGGAGGAACACTGAAGCTTTCTTT	CASGGRNTEAFF
TRBV6-5	few	NA	TRBJ2-5	TGTGCCAGCAGTTACTCCGGGACAAAAGAGACCCAGTACTTC	CASSYSGTKETQYF
TRBV28	many	NA	TRBJ2-7	TGTGCCAGCAGTTCTTTCCTCGGTAGTCTACCCTACGAGCAGTACTTC	CASSSFLGSLPYEQYF
TRBV7-9	few	NA	TRBJ1-2	TGTGCCAGCAGCCCCCCAAGTGCCCACTATGGCTACACCTTC	CASSPPSAHYGYTF
TRBV20-1	NA	NA	TRBJ2-7	TGCAGTGCTAGAGATGGGGAGAAGGCTACCTACGAGCAGTACTTC	CSARDGEKATYEQYF
TRBV12-3/TRBV12-4	many	NA	TRBJ1-4	TGTGCCAGCAGTGAAACCGGGACACCTGAAAAACTGTTTTTT	CASSETGTPEKLFF
TRBV2	many	TRBD1	TRBJ1-2	TGTGCCAGCAGGGAAGACAGGGAAAATGGCTACACCTTC	CASREDRENGYTF
TRBV6-2/TRBV6-3	few	NA	TRBJ2-1	TGTGCCACAAAGCCGGGGGCTAGCTCCTACAATGAGCAGTTCTTC	CATKPGASSYNEQFF
TRBV4-1	NA	TRBD2	TRBJ2-5	TGCGCCAGCAGCCAAGATGCGGGAGGGCCCCAAGAGACCCAGTACTTC	CASSQDAGGPQETQYF
TRBV18	many	NA	TRBJ1-1	TGTGCCAGCTCAGGGGGCTCTAACACTGAAGCTTTCTTT	CASSGGSNTEAFF
TRBV29-1	many	NA	TRBJ1-1	TGCAGCGTTTCCCCGTCCGGCACTGAAGCTTTCTTT	CSVSPSGTEAFF
TRBV2	NA	TRBD1	TRBJ1-3	TGTGCCAGCAGTGAAGCTGCAGGGGGCAAATACCTCTCTGGAAACACCATATATTTT	CASSEAAGGKYLSGNTIYF
TRBV4-3	many	NA	TRBJ2-7	TGCGCCAGCAGCCAAGCCTGGCAGCTTAACGAGCAGTACTTC	CASSQAWQLNEQYF
TRBV20-1	many	TRBD1	TRBJ1-3	TGCAGTGCTAGTAGGAGGGGGCTAGGTGGAAACACCATATATTTT	CSASRRGLGGNTIYF
TRBV7-2	many	TRBD1	TRBJ1-2	TGTGCCAGCAGCAAGGACAGGGGGCAAGGCTACACCTTC	CASSKDRGQGYTF
TRBV7-9	few	NA	TRBJ2-7	TGTGCCAGCAGCCATGTCCAGGGGGGGACCTACGAGCAGTACTTC	CASSHVQGGTYEQYF
TRBV25-1	NA	NA	TRBJ2-7	TGTGCCAGCAGTGACCCCGGACATTATCACGAGCAGTACTTC	CASSDPGHYHEQYF
TRBV5-5	many	NA	TRBJ1-2	TGTGCCAGCAGCTTACCAGACGGGGTCTATGGCTACACCTTC	CASSLPDGVYGYTF
TRBV7-2	few	NA	TRBJ1-2	TGTGCCAGCAGCTTAGCAGCCCAGGCAGATGGCTACACCTTC	CASSLAAQADGYTF
TRBV7-2	many	NA	TRBJ1-5	TGTGCCAGCAGCTTAGCGCGCCCCGATCAGCCCCAGCATTTT	CASSLARPDQPQHF